The clone carrying this TCR beta chain was recorded at least ten times. Germline V gives CDR1 SEHNR, CDR2 FQNEAQ (reference sequence). Trimming pared 5 bases from V and 2 bases from J, leaving 15 bases between. This CDR3 has 15 amino acids. Via MiXCR, TCRdb re-called the RACE reads, giving one row per CDR3 protein. The table shows roughly 38,000 distinct CDR3 sequences, with approximately 12% occurring only once. This entry comes from a study of human T cells and chemical hapten exposure. Specified time point: pre-sensitization, week 0. Noted treatment: therapeutic diphenylcyclopropenone sensitization with weekly scalp DPC. Unseparated into fractions, whole blood served as the source from which total RNA was extracted.

The sample was whole blood, taken in connection with sensitization to the hapten diphenylcyclopropenone (DPC). The genes are TRBV7-9 and TRBJ2-5; a weak D match, TRBD1 (5 bases). The origin of this receptor is a woman aged 40 to 50 with alopecia areata. Some clones in this sample may be carry-over from other donors' samples. In DNA form, the CDR3 reads TGTGCCAGCAGCCTGGACCTGACAGCACAAGAGACCCAGTACTTC. Protein sequence: CASSLDLTAQETQYF.